Listed here are 22 T cell receptor beta chains from one sample, sequenced in a study of T cells in Graves' hyperthyroidism and ophthalmopathy. Amplified TCR beta CDR3 regions derived from RNA transcripts. During a first-round RT-PCR of the TCR CDR3, the HTBI primer set was used. MiXCR, run by TCRdb on the multiplex PCR reads, gives a single entry per CDR3 protein. The sample gives about 740,000 distinct CDR3 sequences, approximately 14% of which show up once; 10% is in the top ten. Specimen: blood. These TCRs come from a woman aged 18-29 years with Graves' hyperthyroidism.

This clonotype has ten or more counts. V gene TRBV4-1 combines with J gene TRBJ1-1; D is undetermined. Trimming shortened V by 0 bases and J by 0 bases, and 5 bases separated the two germline ends. The germline gives CDR1 MGHRA, CDR2 YSYEKL. The CDR3 is 14 residues long. CDR3 in amino acids: CASSQEGLNTEAFF. Written as DNA, the CDR3 is TGCGCCAGCAGCCAAGAGGGCTTGAACACTGAAGCTTTCTTT.

This clonotype appeared many times. The CDR3 region is CASSPDTLYGYTF. The CDR3 bases are TGTGCCAGCAGTCCGGACACCCTCTATGGCTACACCTTC. The chain uses TRBV16 and TRBJ1-2; D may be TRBD1 (5 bases). V lost 6 bases to trimming and J lost 4 bases, with 12 bases between them. Germline CDR1 is KGHSY and CDR2 is FQNENV. This CDR3 spans 13 amino acids.

This chain connects TRBV14 to TRBJ2-1; 10 nucleotides align to TRBD2. Looked up from germline, CDR1 is SGHDN and CDR2 is FVKESK. The trim removed 5 bases at V and 8 bases at J, leaving 9 bases unmatched. The CDR3 length is 15 residues. The CDR3 nucleotides read TGTGCCAGCAGCGGAGGACTAGCGGTGGAGGATGAGCAGTTCTTC. It codes for CASSGGLAVEDEQFF.

This chain uses TRBV18 with TRBJ2-5; D remains unclear. V lost 5 bases, J lost 5 bases, and 9 bases lay in between. The CDR3 extends over 12 amino acids. Germline CDR1 and CDR2: KGHSH and LQKENI. The CDR3 DNA sequence: TGTGCCAGCTCAGCCACGATCGAGACCCAGTACTTC. It translates to CASSATIETQYF.

This clonotype was seen repeatedly, ten times or more. The V gene is TRBV18, the J gene TRBJ2-2; D perhaps matches TRBD2 (5 bases). CDR3 length: 16 amino acids. The germline V and J ends were trimmed by 0 bases and 0 bases, with 8 bases remaining between them. Germline CDR1 KGHSH, CDR2 LQKENI. The CDR3 nucleotides are TGTGCCAGCTCACCACCGGGGAGAGCGAACACCGGGGAGCTGTTTTTT. Amino acids: CASSPPGRANTGELFF.

The chain employs TRBV6-6 and TRBJ2-7; no clear D. The germline gives CDR1 MNHNY, CDR2 SVGAGI (reference sequence). The ends were cut back, 0 bases at V and 0 bases at J, with 12 bases in the middle. The CDR3 is 16 residues long. The CDR3 DNA is TGTGCCAGCAGTTACTCCTTCGCCGAAATCTCCTACGAGCAGTACTTC. Protein sequence: CASSYSFAEISYEQYF.

In this sample, this clonotype turned up a few times. The chain has TRBV7-9 and TRBJ2-7, with TRBD2 matching over 11 bases. The CDR3 covers 14 residues. With V trimmed by 5 bases and J by 9 bases, 9 bases remained unmatched. From germline, CDR1 is SEHNR and CDR2 FQNEAQ (reference sequence). CDR3: CASSPSGTSGMQYF. The CDR3 DNA is TGTGCCAGCAGCCCGTCCGGGACTAGCGGCATGCAGTACTTC.

V usage is TRBV25-1 and J usage is TRBJ2-4, with 8 nucleotides matching TRBD1. The CDR3 extends over 15 amino acids. Germline CDR1 reads MGHDK; CDR2 reads SYGVNS. V shed 5 bases, J shed 8 bases, and the junction held 11 bases outside the gene matches. The CDR3 DNA follows: TGTGCCAGCAGTCAACAGACAGGGGCTTGGGACATTCAGTACTTC. Amino acids: CASSQQTGAWDIQYF.

This clonotype was found a few times. The chain employs TRBV5-6 and TRBJ2-2, with a weak D call TRBD2 (5 bases). The CDR3 loop spans 13 amino acids. Germline CDR1 reads SGHDT; CDR2 reads YYEEEE. V was pared by 6 bases and J by 6 bases, with 12 bases between. Here the CDR3 DNA reads TGTGCCAGCACCCTGACTATTTCCGGGGAGCTGTTTTTT. Translating it yields CASTLTISGELFF.

The table lists this clonotype with many counts. The chain links TRBV5-6 to TRBJ2-1, with D perhaps matching TRBD2 (6 bases). Per germline, CDR1 SGHDT and CDR2 YYEEEE. V gave up 0 bases and J gave up 2 bases, with 12 bases separating them. CDR3 length equals 16 residues. The CDR3 region has the DNA TGTGCCAGCAGCTTGGTGGGCGGGAATCCCTACAATGAGCAGTTCTTC. Translation: CASSLVGGNPYNEQFF.

This clonotype came up many times. The chain employs TRBV12-3 or TRBV12-4 and TRBJ2-1; D is uncertain. The CDR3 is made up of 12 amino acids. V was clipped by 2 bases and J by 7 bases, with 6 bases between them. In DNA form, the CDR3 reads TGTGCCAGCAGTTTATCGGTGAATGAGCAGTTCTTC. As protein: CASSLSVNEQFF.

This clonotype was seen at least ten times. The chain combines TRBV20-1 with TRBJ2-1, with TRBD2 identical over 7 bases. V shed 3 bases and J 8 bases; nucleotides not matched to a gene: 13. Germline loops: CDR1 DFQATT, CDR2 SNEGSKA (reference sequence). CDR3 length: 15 amino acids. CDR3 region: CSASHARGSFHEQFF. CDR3 nucleotide sequence: TGCAGTGCTAGCCACGCGCGCGGGAGTTTTCATGAGCAGTTCTTC.

The CDR3 DNA follows: TGTGCCTGGAAAGCCATCCCGGGGATAGATACGCAGTATTTT. Its protein is CAWKAIPGIDTQYF. The chain recombines TRBV30 with TRBJ2-3; TRBD2 might be the D (5 bases). This CDR3 spans 14 amino acids. V was clipped by 4 bases and J by 5 bases, with 16 bases between them. The germline V gene has CDR1 GTSNPN and CDR2 SVGIG (reference sequence).

Ten or more counts support this clonotype. V gene TRBV7-8 combines with J gene TRBJ2-4, with D hard to call. Germline V gene sequence: CDR1 SGHVS, CDR2 FQNEAQ. The CDR3 contains 13 residues. V was trimmed by 1 base and J by 5 bases, leaving 6 bases between them. CDR3 sequence reads: CASSLDSENIQYF. The CDR3 DNA sequence: TGTGCCAGCAGCTTAGACAGTGAAAACATTCAGTACTTC.

CDR3 DNA: TGTGCCAGCAGCCGAGGACAGGGGAGAGGCCCAGGTCAAGACCAGTACTTC. The encoded protein is CASSRGQGRGPGQDQYF. The rearrangement uses TRBV14 and TRBJ2-5, with 9 bases lining up with TRBD1. The V gene's germline CDR1 is SGHDN and CDR2 FVKESK. The CDR3 spans 17 residues. Losses at the gene ends were 4 bases for V and 10 bases for J; bases not matched to a gene: 19.

The chain has TRBV19 and TRBJ2-1, with 9 bases fitting TRBD2. V lost 4 bases to trimming and J lost 3 bases; unmatched junction nucleotides: 4. The germline V gene encodes CDR1 LNHDA and CDR2 SQIVND (reference sequence). This CDR3 comprises 15 residues. CDR3 region: CASSTDSGGYNEQFF. In DNA, the CDR3 is TGTGCCAGTAGTACCGATAGCGGGGGCTACAATGAGCAGTTCTTC.

The rearrangement uses TRBV7-9 and TRBJ1-5, with TRBD1 as a possible D gene (5 bases). V was clipped by 3 bases and J by 7 bases, with 13 bases between them. The CDR3 loop spans 14 amino acids. Germline CDR1 reads SEHNR; CDR2 reads FQNEAQ (reference sequence). The CDR3 protein is CASSFSSGGQPQHF. CDR3 sequence (DNA): TGTGCCAGCAGCTTCTCTTCGGGGGGGCAGCCCCAGCATTTT.

This clonotype was observed a handful of times. The rearrangement uses TRBV5-5 and TRBJ2-2; D is uncertain. Trimming pared 2 bases from V and 5 bases from J, leaving 16 bases between. The germline CDR1 and CDR2 sequences are SGHKS and YYEKEE (reference sequence). CDR3 length equals 16 residues. DNA for the CDR3: TGTGCCAGCAGCTTTAGGGCGGAGCCATCAACCGGGGAGCTGTTTTTT. Residues: CASSFRAEPSTGELFF.

This clonotype was seen many times. The chain couples TRBV29-1 to TRBJ2-1, with D possibly TRBD1 on 7 matching bases. CDR3 length: 14 amino acids. Trimming took 4 bases from V and 8 from J, leaving 18 bases between them. Germline CDR1 is SQVTM and CDR2 is ANQGSEA. CDR3 nucleotide sequence: TGCAGCGTTGGGAGGGGGCTAGACGCTCATGAGCAGTTCTTC. Translating gives CSVGRGLDAHEQFF.

In this sample, this clonotype turned up a few times. The chain employs TRBV7-9 and TRBJ2-3; 11 nucleotides match TRBD2. The J segment lost 0 bases and the V segment lost 4 bases, leaving 3 bases of the junction unmatched. Germline values: CDR1 SEHNR, CDR2 FQNEAQ (reference sequence). The CDR3 loop spans 16 amino acids. The CDR3 sequence: CASSWGLAASTDTQYF. Here the CDR3 DNA reads TGTGCCAGCAGCTGGGGACTAGCGGCTAGCACAGATACGCAGTATTTT.

This clonotype was picked up a small number of times. The chain recombines TRBV10-1 with TRBJ1-1, with D possibly TRBD1 on 5 matching bases. The V gene lost 3 bases and the J gene lost 5 bases, with 16 bases spanning the gap. The CDR3 extends over 15 amino acids. The germline V gene has CDR1 WNHNN and CDR2 SYGVQD (reference sequence). The CDR3 protein is CASSDAGTARTEAFF. CDR3 sequence (DNA): TGCGCCAGCAGTGACGCCGGGACGGCGCGTACTGAAGCTTTCTTT.

J is TRBJ2-1 and V is TRBV6-1; 8 bases align to TRBD1. The end of the DNA aligns better with TRBJ2-7, so the J call may be wrong. In germline, CDR1 is MNHNS, CDR2 SASEGT. This CDR3 contains 17 residues. The CDR3 sequence: CASSRNRGTAAYNEQYF. CDR3 DNA sequence: TGTGCCAGCAGCCGAAACAGGGGGACGGCCGCATACAATGAGCAGTACTTC.